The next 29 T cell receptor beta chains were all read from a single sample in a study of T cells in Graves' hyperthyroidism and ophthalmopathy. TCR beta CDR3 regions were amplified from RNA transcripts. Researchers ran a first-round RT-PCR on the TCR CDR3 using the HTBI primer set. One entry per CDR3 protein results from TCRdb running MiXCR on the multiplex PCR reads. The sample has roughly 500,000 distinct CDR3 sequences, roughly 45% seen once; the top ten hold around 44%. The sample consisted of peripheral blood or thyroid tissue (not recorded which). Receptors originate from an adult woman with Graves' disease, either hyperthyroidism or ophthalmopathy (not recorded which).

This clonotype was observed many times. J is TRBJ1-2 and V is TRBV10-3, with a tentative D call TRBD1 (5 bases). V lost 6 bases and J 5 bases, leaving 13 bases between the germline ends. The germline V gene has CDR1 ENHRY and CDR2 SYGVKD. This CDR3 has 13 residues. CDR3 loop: CAIRTQESYGYTF. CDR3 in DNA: TGTGCCATCAGGACACAGGAGTCATATGGCTACACCTTC.

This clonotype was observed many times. CDR3 protein: CASRTETGDPEAFF. CDR3 bases: TGCGCCAGCAGGACTGAGACAGGGGACCCTGAAGCTTTCTTT. The chain couples TRBV4-1 to TRBJ1-1, with 8 bases lining up with TRBD1. CDR3 length equals 14 residues. Per the germline V gene, CDR1 is MGHRA and CDR2 is YSYEKL. Unmatched junction bases numbered 9, after V lost 6 bases and J lost 6 bases.

The CDR3 loop reads CAISESTGLYGYTF. CDR3 in DNA: TGTGCCATCAGTGAGTCGACAGGGCTCTATGGCTACACCTTC. The chain joins TRBV10-3 to TRBJ1-2; 7 bases line up with TRBD1. Germline V CDR1 and CDR2: ENHRY, SYGVKD. The CDR3 totals 14 residues. Trimming took 0 bases from V and 4 from J; bases not matched to a gene: 2.

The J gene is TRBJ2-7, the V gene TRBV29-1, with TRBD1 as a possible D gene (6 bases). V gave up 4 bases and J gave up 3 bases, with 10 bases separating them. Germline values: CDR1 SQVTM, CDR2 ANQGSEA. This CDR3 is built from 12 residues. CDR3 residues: CSVARDNYEQYF. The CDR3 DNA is TGCAGCGTTGCCAGGGACAACTACGAGCAGTACTTC.

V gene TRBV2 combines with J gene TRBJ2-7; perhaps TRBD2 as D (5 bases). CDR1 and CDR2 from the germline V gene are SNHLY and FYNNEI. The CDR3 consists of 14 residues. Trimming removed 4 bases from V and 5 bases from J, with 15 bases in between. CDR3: CASSGPGVVNEQYF. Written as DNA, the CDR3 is TGTGCCAGCAGTGGGCCCGGGGTTGTGAACGAGCAGTACTTC.

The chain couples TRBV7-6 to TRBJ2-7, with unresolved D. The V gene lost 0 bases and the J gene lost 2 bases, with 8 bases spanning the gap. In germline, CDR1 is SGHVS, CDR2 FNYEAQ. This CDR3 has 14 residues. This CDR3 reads CASSLADGTYEQYF. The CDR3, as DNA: TGTGCCAGCAGCTTAGCAGACGGCACCTACGAGCAGTACTTC.

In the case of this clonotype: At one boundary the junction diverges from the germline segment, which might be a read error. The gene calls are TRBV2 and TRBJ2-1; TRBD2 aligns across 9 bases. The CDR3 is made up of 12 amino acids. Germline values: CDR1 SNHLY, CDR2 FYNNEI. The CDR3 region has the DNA TGTGCCAGCACAGAACGGGCTAGCGGGGCGGTCTTC. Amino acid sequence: CASTERASGAVF.

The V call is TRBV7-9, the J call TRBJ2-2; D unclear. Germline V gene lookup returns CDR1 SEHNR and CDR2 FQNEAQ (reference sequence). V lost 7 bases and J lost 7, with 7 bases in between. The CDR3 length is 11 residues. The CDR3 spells CASTPGGELFF. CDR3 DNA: TGTGCCAGCACGCCCGGCGGGGAGCTGTTTTTT. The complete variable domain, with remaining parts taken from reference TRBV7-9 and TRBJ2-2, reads DTGVSQNPRHKITKRGQNVTFRCDPISEHNRLYWYRQTLGQGPEFLTYFQNEAQLEKSRLLSDRFSAERPKGSFSTLEIQRTEQGDSAMYLCASTPGGELFFGEGSRLTVL.

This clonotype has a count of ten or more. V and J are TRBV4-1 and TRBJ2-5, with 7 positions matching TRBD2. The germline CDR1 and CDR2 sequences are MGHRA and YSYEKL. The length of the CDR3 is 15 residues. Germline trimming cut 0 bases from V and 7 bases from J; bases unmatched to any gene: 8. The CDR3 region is CASSQDGTTRRTQYF. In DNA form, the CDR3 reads TGCGCCAGCAGCCAAGATGGGACTACCCGGCGGACCCAGTACTTC.

This CDR3 reads CASRIASGSQETQYF. Here the CDR3 DNA reads TGTGCCAGCAGGATAGCTAGCGGGAGTCAGGAGACCCAGTACTTC. The chain is built from TRBV9 and TRBJ2-5; TRBD2 matches at 10 bases. V shed 5 bases and J 5 bases; nucleotides not matched to a gene: 9. The CDR3 contains 15 residues. The germline gives CDR1 SGDLS, CDR2 YYNGEE.

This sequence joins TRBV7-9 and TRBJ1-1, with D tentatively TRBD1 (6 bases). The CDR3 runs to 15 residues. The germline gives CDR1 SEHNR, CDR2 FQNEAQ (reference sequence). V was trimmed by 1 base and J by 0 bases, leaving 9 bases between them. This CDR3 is CASSLGPGVNTEAFF. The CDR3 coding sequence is TGTGCCAGCAGCTTAGGTCCAGGGGTGAACACTGAAGCTTTCTTT.

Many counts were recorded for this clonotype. CDR3 in DNA: TGTGCCAGCAGCTTTATGACTGCCCAAGAGACCCAGTACTTC. It yields the protein CASSFMTAQETQYF. The J gene is TRBJ2-5, the V gene TRBV11-2; D is ambiguous. V was clipped by 3 bases and J by 1 base, with 9 bases between them. Looked up from germline, CDR1 is SGHAT and CDR2 is FQNNGV. The CDR3 spans 14 residues.

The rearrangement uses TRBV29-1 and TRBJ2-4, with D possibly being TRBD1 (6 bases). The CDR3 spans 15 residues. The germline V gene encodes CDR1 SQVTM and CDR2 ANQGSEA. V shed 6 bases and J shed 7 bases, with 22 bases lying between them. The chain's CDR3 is CSVDSGRERGNIQYF. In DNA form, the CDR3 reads TGCAGCGTCGACTCCGGACGGGAAAGGGGGAACATTCAGTACTTC.

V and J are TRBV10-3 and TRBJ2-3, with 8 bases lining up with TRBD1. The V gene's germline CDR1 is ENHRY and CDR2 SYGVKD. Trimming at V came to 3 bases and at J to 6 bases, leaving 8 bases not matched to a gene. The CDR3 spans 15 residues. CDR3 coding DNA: TGTGCCATCAGTGACCGACAGGGGTTTAGGGATACGCAGTATTTT. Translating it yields CAISDRQGFRDTQYF.

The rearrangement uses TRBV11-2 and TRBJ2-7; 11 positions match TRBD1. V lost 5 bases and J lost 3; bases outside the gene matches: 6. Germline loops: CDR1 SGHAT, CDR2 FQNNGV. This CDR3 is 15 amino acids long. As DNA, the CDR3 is TGTGCCAGCAGCCCTCCGGGACAGGGGGTCTACGAGCAGTACTTC. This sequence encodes CASSPPGQGVYEQYF.

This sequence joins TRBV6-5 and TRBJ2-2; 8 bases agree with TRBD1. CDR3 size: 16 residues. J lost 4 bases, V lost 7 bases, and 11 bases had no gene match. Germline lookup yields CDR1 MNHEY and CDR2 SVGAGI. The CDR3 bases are TGTGCCAGCACCAACGCCCCGGGACAGGCCACCGGGGAGCTGTTTTTT. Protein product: CASTNAPGQATGELFF.

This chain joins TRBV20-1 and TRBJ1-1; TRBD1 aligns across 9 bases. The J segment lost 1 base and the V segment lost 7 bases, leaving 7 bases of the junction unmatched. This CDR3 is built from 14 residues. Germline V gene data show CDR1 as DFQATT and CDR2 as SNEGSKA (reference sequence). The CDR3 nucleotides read TGCAGTGTATTACAGGGGGCACGGAACACTGAAGCTTTCTTT. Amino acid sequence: CSVLQGARNTEAFF.

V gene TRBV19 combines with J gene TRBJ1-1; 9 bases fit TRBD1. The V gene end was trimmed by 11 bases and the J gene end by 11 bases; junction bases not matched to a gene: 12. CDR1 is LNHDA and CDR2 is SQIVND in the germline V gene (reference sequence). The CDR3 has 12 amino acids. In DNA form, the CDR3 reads TGTGCCTGGAGTGCCCGGGACAGGGCGGCTTTCTTT. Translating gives CAWSARDRAAFF.

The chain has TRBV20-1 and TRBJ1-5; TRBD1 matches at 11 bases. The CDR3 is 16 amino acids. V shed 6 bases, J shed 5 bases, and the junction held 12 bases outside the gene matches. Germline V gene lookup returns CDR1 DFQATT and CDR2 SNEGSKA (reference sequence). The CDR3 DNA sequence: TGCAGTGCAACCCGGACAGGGGGCCGGTCGTATCAGCCCCAGCATTTT. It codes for CSATRTGGRSYQPQHF.

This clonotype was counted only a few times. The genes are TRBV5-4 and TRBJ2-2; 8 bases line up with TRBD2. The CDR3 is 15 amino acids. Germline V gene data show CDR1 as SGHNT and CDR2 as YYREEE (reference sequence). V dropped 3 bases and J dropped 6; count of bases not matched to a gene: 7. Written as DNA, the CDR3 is TGTGCCAGCAGCTCCGGACTAGCTGATTCCGGGGAGCTGTTTTTT. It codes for CASSSGLADSGELFF.

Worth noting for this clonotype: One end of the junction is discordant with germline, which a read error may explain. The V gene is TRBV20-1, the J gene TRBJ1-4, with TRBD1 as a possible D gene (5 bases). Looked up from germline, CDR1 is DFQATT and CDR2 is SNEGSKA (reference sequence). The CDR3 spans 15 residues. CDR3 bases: TGCAGTGCCCCCGTAGGCCCAGGGCGCGGGGAAAAACTGTTCTTT. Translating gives CSAPVGPGRGEKLFF.

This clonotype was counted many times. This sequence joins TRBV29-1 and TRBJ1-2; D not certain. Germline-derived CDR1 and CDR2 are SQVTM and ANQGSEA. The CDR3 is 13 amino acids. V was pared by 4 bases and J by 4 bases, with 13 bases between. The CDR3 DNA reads TGCAGCGTTGTAGGAAAGGTCCGCTATGGCTACACCTTC. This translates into CSVVGKVRYGYTF.

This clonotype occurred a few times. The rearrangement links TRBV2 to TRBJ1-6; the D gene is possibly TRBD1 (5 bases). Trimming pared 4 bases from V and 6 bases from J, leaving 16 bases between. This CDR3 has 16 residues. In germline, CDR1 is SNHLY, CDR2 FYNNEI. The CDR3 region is CASSVTARGTNSPLHF. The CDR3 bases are TGTGCCAGCAGTGTGACGGCTCGAGGGACTAATTCACCCCTCCACTTT.

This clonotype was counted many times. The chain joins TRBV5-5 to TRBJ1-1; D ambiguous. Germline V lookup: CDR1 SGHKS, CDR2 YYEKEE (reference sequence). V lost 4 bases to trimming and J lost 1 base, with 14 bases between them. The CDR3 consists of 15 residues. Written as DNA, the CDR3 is TGTGCCAGCAGCGCCGGCCCGCTCCAGAACACTGAAGCTTTCTTT. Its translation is CASSAGPLQNTEAFF.

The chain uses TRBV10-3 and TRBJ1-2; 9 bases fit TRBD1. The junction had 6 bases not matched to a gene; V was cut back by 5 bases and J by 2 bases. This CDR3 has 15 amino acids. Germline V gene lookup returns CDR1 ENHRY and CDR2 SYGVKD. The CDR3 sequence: CAISNNRGQNYGYTF. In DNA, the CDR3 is TGTGCCATCAGTAACAACAGGGGGCAAAACTATGGCTACACCTTC.

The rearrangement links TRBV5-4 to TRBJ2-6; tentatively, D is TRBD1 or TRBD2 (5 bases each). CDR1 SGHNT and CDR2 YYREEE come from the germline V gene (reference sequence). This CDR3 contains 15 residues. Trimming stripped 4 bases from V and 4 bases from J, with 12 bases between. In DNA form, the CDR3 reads TGTGCCAGCAGCCCCCCAGGGAGCGGGGCCAACGTCCTGACTTTC. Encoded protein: CASSPPGSGANVLTF.

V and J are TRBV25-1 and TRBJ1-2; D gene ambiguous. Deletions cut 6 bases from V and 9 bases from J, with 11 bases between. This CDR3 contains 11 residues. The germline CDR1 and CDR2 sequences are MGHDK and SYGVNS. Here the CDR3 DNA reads TGTGCCAGCAGCCGGGGAGACAGCTACACCTTC. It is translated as CASSRGDSYTF.

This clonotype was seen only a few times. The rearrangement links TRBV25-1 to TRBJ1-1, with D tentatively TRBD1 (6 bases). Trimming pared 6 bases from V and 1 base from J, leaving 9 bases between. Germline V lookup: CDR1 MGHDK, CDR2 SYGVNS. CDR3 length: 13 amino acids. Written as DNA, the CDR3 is TGTGCCAGCAGGGGGGCTGGGAACACTGAAGCTTTCTTT. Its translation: CASRGAGNTEAFF.

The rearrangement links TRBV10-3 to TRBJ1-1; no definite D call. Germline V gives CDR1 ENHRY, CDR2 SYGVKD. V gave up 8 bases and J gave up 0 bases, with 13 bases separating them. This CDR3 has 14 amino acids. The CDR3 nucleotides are TGTGCCATCCTTGGCGCAGGTATGAACACTGAAGCTTTCTTT. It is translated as CAILGAGMNTEAFF.